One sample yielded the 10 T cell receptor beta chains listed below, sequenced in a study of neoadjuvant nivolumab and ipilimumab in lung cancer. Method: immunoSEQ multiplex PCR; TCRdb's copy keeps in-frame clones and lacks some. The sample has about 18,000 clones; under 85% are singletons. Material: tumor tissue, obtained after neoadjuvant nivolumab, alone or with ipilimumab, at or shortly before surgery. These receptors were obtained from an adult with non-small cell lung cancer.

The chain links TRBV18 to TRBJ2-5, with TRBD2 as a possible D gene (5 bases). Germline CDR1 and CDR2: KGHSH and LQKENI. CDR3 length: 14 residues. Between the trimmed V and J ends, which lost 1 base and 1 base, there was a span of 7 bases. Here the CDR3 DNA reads TGTGCCAGCTCACCACGCGAGGGCCAAGAGACCCAGTACTTC. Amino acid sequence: CASSPREGQETQYF.

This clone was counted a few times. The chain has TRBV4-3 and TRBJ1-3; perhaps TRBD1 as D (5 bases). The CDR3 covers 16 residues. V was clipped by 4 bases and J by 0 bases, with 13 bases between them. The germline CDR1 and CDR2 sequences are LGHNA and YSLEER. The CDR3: CASSPGGSYSGNTIYF. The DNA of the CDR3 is TGCGCCAGCAGCCCCGGGGGGAGCTACTCTGGAAACACCATATATTTT.

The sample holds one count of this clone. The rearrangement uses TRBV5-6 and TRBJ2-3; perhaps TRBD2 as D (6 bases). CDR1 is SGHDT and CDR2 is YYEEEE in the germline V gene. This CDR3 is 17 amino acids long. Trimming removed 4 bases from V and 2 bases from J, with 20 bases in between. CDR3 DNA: TGTGCCAGCAGCCGGCCGTACGGGGGATTCGACACAGATACGCAGTATTTT. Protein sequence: CASSRPYGGFDTDTQYF.

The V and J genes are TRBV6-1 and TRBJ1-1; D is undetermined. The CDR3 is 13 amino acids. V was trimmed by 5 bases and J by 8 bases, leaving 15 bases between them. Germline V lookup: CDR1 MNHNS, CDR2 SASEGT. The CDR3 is CASSRTDKGEAFF. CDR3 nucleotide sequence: TGTGCCAGCAGTCGAACCGACAAGGGAGAAGCTTTCTTT.

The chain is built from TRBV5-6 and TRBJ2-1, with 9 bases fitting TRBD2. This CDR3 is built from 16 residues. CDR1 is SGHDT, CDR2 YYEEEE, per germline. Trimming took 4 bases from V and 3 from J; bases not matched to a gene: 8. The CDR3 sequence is CASSKGLAQIYNEQFF. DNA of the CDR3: TGTGCCAGCAGCAAAGGACTAGCGCAAATCTACAATGAGCAGTTCTTC.

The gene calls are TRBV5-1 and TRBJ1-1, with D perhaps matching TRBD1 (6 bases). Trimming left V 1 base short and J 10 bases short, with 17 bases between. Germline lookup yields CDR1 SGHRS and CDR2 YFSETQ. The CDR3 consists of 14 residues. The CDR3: CASSLTGLARRAFF. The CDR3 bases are TGCGCCAGCAGCTTGACAGGGCTGGCCAGAAGAGCTTTCTTT.

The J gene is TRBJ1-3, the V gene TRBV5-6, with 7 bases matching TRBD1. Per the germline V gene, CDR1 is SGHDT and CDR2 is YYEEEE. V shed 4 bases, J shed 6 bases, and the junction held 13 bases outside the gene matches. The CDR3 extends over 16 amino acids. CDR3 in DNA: TGTGCCAGCAGCCCAGAGACAGGGCTCTCCGTAAACACCATATATTTT. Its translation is CASSPETGLSVNTIYF.

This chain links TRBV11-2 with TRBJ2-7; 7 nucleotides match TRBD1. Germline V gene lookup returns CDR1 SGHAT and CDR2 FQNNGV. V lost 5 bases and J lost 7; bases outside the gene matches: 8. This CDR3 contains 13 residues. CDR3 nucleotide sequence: TGTGCCAGCAGCCCCGACAGGGTCTGGGAGCAGTACTTC. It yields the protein CASSPDRVWEQYF.

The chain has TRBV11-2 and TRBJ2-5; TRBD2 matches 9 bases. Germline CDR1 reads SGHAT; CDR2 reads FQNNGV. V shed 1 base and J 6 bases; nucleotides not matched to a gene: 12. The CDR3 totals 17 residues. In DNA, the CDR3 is TGTGCCAGCAGCTTAGGGGGAGCGGGGGGACTTACGAAGACCCAGTACTTC. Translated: CASSLGGAGGLTKTQYF.

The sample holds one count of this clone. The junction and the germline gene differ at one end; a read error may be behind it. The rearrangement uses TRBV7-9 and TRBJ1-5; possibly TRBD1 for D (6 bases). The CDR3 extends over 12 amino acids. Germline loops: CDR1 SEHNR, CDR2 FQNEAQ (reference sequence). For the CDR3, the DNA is TGTGCCAGCAGCTTAAGGGACAACTCCCTTAATTTT. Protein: CASSLRDNSLNF.